The present T cell receptor beta chain was sequenced within a study of blood T cells in healthy people across ages. As to this clonotype: Antigen specificity is unknown. An end of the junction differs from the germline gene, which may be a read error.

Alongside a J-beta primer mix, a sample-barcoded 5' primer served in a second PCR lasting 7 to 11 cycles. TCRdb independently ran MiXCR on the 5' RACE reads; one entry per CDR3 protein. Seen here are 730,000 or so distinct CDR3 sequences, 35% to 50% observed once, and the top ten hold around 30%. Germline V gene sequence: CDR1 MNHEY, CDR2 SVGEGT. The CDR3 sequence is 16 residues long. Overall study results and limits: PBMC samples, being unsorted, prevented any conclusive comparison of naive and antigen-experienced cells.

Sequencing input: blood. The sequence came from an older man in good health. This chain connects TRBV6-2 or TRBV6-3 to TRBJ2-6; either TRBD1 or TRBD2 may fit D (5 bases each). In nucleotides, the CDR3 is TGTGCCAGCAGCGCCCGGGGCCCCTCTGGGGTCAACGTCCTGACTTTC. Its translation is CASSARGPSGVNVLTF.